This is a list of T cell receptor beta chains from one sample in a study of sequential checkpoint blockade in melanoma. The protocol was immunoSEQ multiplex PCR, while the TCRdb copy is restricted to in-frame clones and leaves out a portion. The sample has some 14,000 clones, roughly 82% seen once; the top ten hold approximately 30%. The source material was CD8+ T cells sorted from blood (inferred from file names), sampled from a patient given nivolumab and ipilimumab in sequence. The receptors were gathered from a human donor with melanoma. The CDR3 runs from the conserved cysteine through the conserved F or W. The listing skips clone size in some rows; elsewhere it reads once, few, many or a size class.

TRBJ1-3	-	TRBV30	CAWSQTGTGNTIYF
TRBJ2-1	-	TRBV5-4	CASSSPLDIYNEQFF
TRBJ2-3	-	TRBV7-7	CASSRILAGGGDTQYF
TRBJ2-7	-	TRBV19	CASSAGETSEQYF
TRBJ1-3	once	TRBV13	CASSLVSRADTIYF
TRBJ2-7	-	TRBV7-6	CASSPRDRSAYEQYF
TRBJ2-7	-	TRBV28	CASSFVYEQYF
TRBJ2-2	-	TRBV7-9	CASSLGQGGTGELFF
TRBJ1-6	-	TRBV27	CASSFTYRGPSYNSPLHF
TRBJ2-1	-	TRBV11-2	CASSLSTSGEEQFF
TRBJ1-6	few	TRBV7-9	CACSFHDRQGAGSPLYF
TRBJ2-7	-	TRBV4-3	CASSQALGLAGYYEQYF
TRBJ2-7	-	TRBV7-9	CASSTTSGGGSYEQYF
TRBJ2-3	-	TRBV4-1	CASSQLAGEDFTDTQYF
TRBJ2-7	-	TRBV5-6	CASSLTGLLSNEQYF
TRBJ2-1	-	TRBV27	CASTTTGTGGNEQFF
TRBJ2-1	-	TRBV25-1	CASSEYYETSANKQFF
TRBJ1-6	-	TRBV27	CASSLGRGGAPLHF
TRBJ2-5	-	TRBV13	CASSGGQGEGETQYF
TRBJ2-7	few	TRBV27	CASSNDGQAELREQYF
TRBJ1-1	-	TRBV28	CASRGTADMNTEAFF
TRBJ1-2	-	TRBV6-1	CASTDSVSWGYTF
TRBJ1-1	-	TRBV4-3	CASSLTGNTEAFF
TRBJ2-7	-	TRBV4-2	CASSQVAGEVYEQYF
TRBJ2-2	-	TRBV6-1	CASSGRQGTGELFF
-	-	TRBV4-1	CASSQDPRYEQYF
-	once	TRBV10-1	CASSANTSGRYYEQYF
TRBJ2-1	-	TRBV6-5	CASSQGTSGNEQFF
TRBJ2-1	-	TRBV29-1	CSVEISRIDNEQFF
TRBJ1-1	-	TRBV15	CATSSRRGLNTEAFF
TRBJ1-5	once	TRBV7-9	CASSLGGKGKPQHF
TRBJ1-2	-	TRBV7-9	CASSPDRVNYGYTF
TRBJ2-7	-	TRBV4-3	CASSQESAGGFYEQYF
TRBJ2-2	-	TRBV2	CASSESGKGELFF
TRBJ2-7	-	TRBV5-4	CASSLPGQGRYEQYF
TRBJ2-2	-	TRBV28	CASRPQTGNTGELFF
TRBJ2-7	-	TRBV2	CASTRDRGPEQYF
TRBJ2-5	-	TRBV27	CASSLYGGIGETQYF
TRBJ2-2	-	TRBV4-1	CASSQETRSIGELFF
TRBJ2-7	-	TRBV9	CASSVDESYEQYF
TRBJ2-1	-	TRBV19	CASSLSGSANEQFF
TRBJ2-3	-	TRBV5-1	CASSSPGTSGVTDTQYF
-	-	TRBV23-1	CASSQGEGLAGVREQYF
TRBJ2-3	medium-sized	TRBV2	CASSEEARTDTQYF